The 15 T cell receptor beta chains below were found in one sample sequenced in a study of T cell responses to AZD1222 COVID-19 vaccine. Sequencing used immunoSEQ multiplex PCR; TCRdb keeps in-frame clones, though not all of them. The data contain fewer than 110,000 clones, approximately 89% of them seen just once; the ten biggest clones take up approximately 10%. The sample consisted of peripheral blood, taken 28 days after the second AZD1222 dose. The receptors come from an adult who received the AZD1222 COVID-19 vaccine.

The V and J genes are TRBV7-2 and TRBJ1-3; D gene unclear. The germline V and J ends were trimmed by 1 base and 4 bases, with 11 bases remaining between them. The germline V gene encodes CDR1 SGHTA and CDR2 FQGNSA. This CDR3 comprises 15 residues. CDR3 sequence: CASSLGWVGGNTIYF. The CDR3 DNA is TGTGCCAGCAGCTTAGGATGGGTGGGCGGAAACACCATATATTTT.

The CDR3 reads CASSLLGGSSYEQFF. The CDR3 bases are TGCGCCAGCAGCTTGTTGGGCGGATCTTCCTATGAGCAGTTCTTC. The chain combines TRBV5-1 with TRBJ2-1; D remains ambiguous. Per germline, CDR1 SGHRS and CDR2 YFSETQ. V was clipped by 1 base and J by 8 bases, with 16 bases between them. The CDR3 covers 15 residues. Full variable domain (remainder filled in from reference TRBV5-1 and TRBJ2-1): KAGVTQTPRYLIKTRGQQVTLSCSPISGHRSVSWYQQTPGQGLQFLFEYFSETQRNKGNFPGRFSGRQFSNSRSEMNVSTLELGDSALYLCASSLLGGSSYEQFFGPGTRLTVL.

V is TRBV3-1 (or the pseudogene TRBV3-2) and J is TRBJ1-2; D might be TRBD1 (6 bases). This CDR3 is 15 amino acids long. V was pared by 4 bases and J by 4 bases, with 16 bases between. Germline-derived CDR1 and CDR2 are LGHDT and YNNKEL (reference sequence). CDR3 bases: TGTGCCAGCAGCCCAAATCGAGGGGGTATCTATGGCTACACCTTC. As protein: CASSPNRGGIYGYTF.

The J gene is TRBJ2-1, the V gene TRBV4-3; no clear D. The germline gives CDR1 LGHNA, CDR2 YSLEER. CDR3 length equals 18 residues. V was clipped by 2 bases and J by 2 bases, with 19 bases between them. The CDR3 loop is CASSQPNRQAAPYNEQFF. As DNA, the CDR3 is TGCGCCAGCAGCCAACCGAACCGCCAGGCGGCCCCCTACAATGAGCAGTTCTTC.

This chain links TRBV4-1 with TRBJ1-3; D ambiguous. CDR1 and CDR2 from the germline V gene are MGHRA and YSYEKL. The V and J ends lost 5 bases and 0 bases respectively, with 11 bases between them. The CDR3 length is 15 residues. The CDR3 loop reads CASSNPTVSGNTIYF. In DNA, the CDR3 is TGCGCCAGCAGCAACCCGACGGTCTCTGGAAACACCATATATTTT.

The rearrangement links TRBV30 to TRBJ1-2; the D gene is possibly TRBD1 (5 bases). V was pared by 3 bases and J by 2 bases, with 10 bases between. The CDR3 totals 13 residues. The germline V gene has CDR1 GTSNPN and CDR2 SVGIG (reference sequence). DNA of the CDR3: TGTGCCTGGAGCCCGGACATAAACTATGGCTACACCTTC. Translated: CAWSPDINYGYTF.

This sequence joins TRBV19 and TRBJ1-1; 7 bases align to TRBD1. The junction had 10 bases not matched to a gene; V was cut back by 7 bases and J by 5 bases. From germline, CDR1 is LNHDA and CDR2 SQIVND (reference sequence). This CDR3 contains 14 residues. CDR3 nucleotides: TGTGCCAGTACCCAGGGGGGGGCTTTTACTGAAGCTTTCTTT. This codes for CASTQGGAFTEAFF.

This clone has only a few counts. V is TRBV5-1 and J is TRBJ2-1; 9 positions match TRBD2. The CDR3 runs to 15 residues. V dropped 5 bases and J dropped 4; count of bases not matched to a gene: 7. Germline V gene sequence: CDR1 SGHRS, CDR2 YFSETQ. The CDR3 DNA reads as TGCGCCAGCAGGAAACTAGCGGGCGCTTACAATGAGCAGTTCTTC. It is translated as CASRKLAGAYNEQFF.

V usage is TRBV5-1 and J usage is TRBJ2-7; the D is unclear. Germline lookup yields CDR1 SGHRS and CDR2 YFSETQ. V lost 4 bases and J lost 1, with 12 bases in between. The CDR3 has 14 residues. CDR3 amino acids: CASSADPVSYEQYF. The CDR3 nucleotides read TGCGCCAGCAGCGCCGATCCGGTATCCTACGAGCAGTACTTC.

This sequence joins TRBV13 and TRBJ2-6; 11 bases agree with TRBD1. The CDR3 length is 18 residues. CDR1 and CDR2 (germline): PRHDT, FYEKMQ (reference sequence). The trim removed 5 bases at V and 0 bases at J, leaving 6 bases unmatched. The CDR3 loop reads CASSTRTGGHSGANVLTF. The CDR3 DNA follows: TGTGCCAGCAGCACCCGGACAGGGGGCCACTCTGGGGCCAACGTCCTGACTTTC.

The chain is built from TRBV4-3 and TRBJ2-1; TRBD2 agrees at 10 bases. V was pared by 3 bases and J by 6 bases, with 5 bases of the junction left unmatched. Germline V gene data show CDR1 as LGHNA and CDR2 as YSLEER. CDR3 length: 15 residues. Here the CDR3 DNA reads TGCGCCAGCAGCCACGGACTAGCGGAAATCAATGAGCAGTTCTTC. Translating it yields CASSHGLAEINEQFF.

This rearrangement joins TRBV7-2 to TRBJ2-3; 7 bases map to TRBD2. Germline trimming cut 5 bases from V and 2 bases from J; bases unmatched to any gene: 10. The CDR3 runs to 16 residues. Germline CDR1 and CDR2: SGHTA and FQGNSA. CDR3 nucleotides: TGTGCCAGCAGCCTCAGATTAGCGGGCAACACAGATACGCAGTATTTT. Its protein is CASSLRLAGNTDTQYF.

The chain recombines TRBV6-5 with TRBJ1-2; a possible D gene is TRBD1 (6 bases). Trimming cost V 5 bases and J 4 bases, with 14 bases left between them. The germline V gene has CDR1 MNHEY and CDR2 SVGAGI. The CDR3 contains 14 residues. The CDR3 DNA reads as TGTGCCAGCAGTAACGTACAGGGAGTCTATGGCTACACCTTC. This codes for CASSNVQGVYGYTF.

This clone was found once. The CDR3: CASSSGLTGELFF. DNA for the CDR3: TGTGCCAGCAGCTCCGGGTTGACCGGGGAGCTGTTTTTT. The chain has TRBV11-1 and TRBJ2-2; D unresolved. In germline, CDR1 is SGHAT, CDR2 FQDESV (reference sequence). The CDR3 loop spans 13 amino acids. V lost 4 bases and J lost 5, with 8 bases in between. The complete variable domain, with remaining parts taken from reference TRBV11-1 and TRBJ2-2, reads EAEVAQSPRYKITEKSQAVAFWCDPISGHATLYWYRQILGQGPELLVQFQDESVVDDSQLPKDRFSAERLKGVDSTLKIQPAELGDSAMYLCASSSGLTGELFFGEGSRLTVL.

The genes are TRBV7-9 and TRBJ2-5; D gene uncertain. The CDR3 sequence is 13 residues long. Trimming cost V 5 bases and J 5 bases, with 12 bases left between them. Germline V gene lookup returns CDR1 SEHNR and CDR2 FQNEAQ (reference sequence). CDR3 DNA sequence: TGTGCCAGCAGCCCTCCCCTGGACGAGACCCAGTACTTC. Protein product: CASSPPLDETQYF.